This T cell receptor beta chain appears in the sequencing data of a study of blood T cells in healthy people across ages. Findings and limits, study-wide: Because donor CMV status was unknown, expanded clonotype changes were possibly confounded. Total diversity from one million sequenced T cells was likely underestimated. Age brought a roughly linear fall in TCR beta diversity measured per million T cells.

They isolated at least 6 million PBMCs from each sample. This clonotype was observed at least ten times. Its antigen is not known. It was with a sample-barcoded 5' primer and a J-beta primer mix that a second PCR of about 6 to 12 cycles was run. TCRdb processed the 5' RACE reads anew with MiXCR; each CDR3 protein has one entry. Among some 900,000 distinct CDR3 sequences listed, less than 35% were seen once. Germline V lookup: CDR1 SEHNR, CDR2 FQNEAQ (reference sequence). Trimming at V came to 4 bases and at J to 9 bases, leaving 14 bases not matched to a gene. This CDR3 comprises 16 residues. The sequencing input was blood. The chain carries TRBV7-9 and TRBJ2-1; TRBD1 aligns across 8 bases. This receptor was taken from a woman aged 80 or older in good health. CDR3 bases: TGTGCCAGCAGCTCCCAGACAGGGGCGCCCCAAGGTGAGCAGTTCTTC. This translates into CASSSQTGAPQGEQFF.